The clone carrying this T cell receptor (beta chain) was counted a few times. TCRdb used MiXCR to reprocess the 5' RACE reads, holding one entry per CDR3 protein. Of 400,000 to 550,000 distinct CDR3 sequences detected, about 20% appear once; the ten largest clones hold under 0.95%. The sample belongs to a study of identical twins. The CDR3 covers 13 residues. The V and J ends lost 5 bases and 0 bases respectively, with 6 bases between them. Germline V gene sequence: CDR1 ENHRY, CDR2 SYGVKD. The same sample was also studied in work on T cells expressing NK-cell markers. That publication notes: In a handful of donors, these clonotypes also led the CD3+CD56-NKG2C+ fraction.

This rearrangement joins TRBV10-3 to TRBJ2-3; D uncertain. The sequence came from a woman under 30 in good health. Material: CD4+ T cells sorted from blood. The CDR3 coding sequence is TGTGCCATCAGTAAAAGAAGCACAGATACGCAGTATTTT. It yields the protein CAISKRSTDTQYF.